The 18 T cell receptor beta chains in this list originate from one sample, sequenced in a study of cytomegalovirus exposure and HLA in healthy donors. Researchers ran the PCR with 60 Vbeta and 13 Jbeta primers. Sequencing used immunoSEQ multiplex PCR; TCRdb keeps in-frame clones, though not all of them. The table records approximately 73,000 clones, roughly 79% of them present only once. Sequencing was performed on PBMCs. The source of these receptors is a woman aged 40 to 49 in good health and CMV-seropositive.

The chain links TRBV5-6 to TRBJ2-5, with D possibly matching TRBD1 (5 bases). The CDR3 contains 12 residues. Germline CDR1 reads SGHDT; CDR2 reads YYEEEE. Trimming cost V 4 bases and J 4 bases, with 8 bases left between them. The CDR3 coding sequence is TGTGCCAGCAGCCGCAGGGTAGAGACCCAGTACTTC. This sequence encodes CASSRRVETQYF.

This chain joins TRBV19 and TRBJ2-4; D perhaps matches TRBD1 (6 bases). V lost 3 bases and J lost 1, with 13 bases in between. CDR1 is LNHDA and CDR2 is SQIVND in the germline V gene (reference sequence). CDR3 length equals 16 residues. The CDR3 DNA sequence: TGTGCCAGTAGTATTACAGGGCTCGAGGCCAAAAACATTCAGTACTTC. Its protein is CASSITGLEAKNIQYF.

The CDR3 reads CATSRGGERPQHF. CDR3 bases: TGTGCCACCTCGAGGGGAGGGGAGCGGCCCCAGCATTTT. The genes are TRBV28 and TRBJ1-5; D is possibly TRBD1 (5 bases). V gave up 10 bases and J gave up 9 bases, with 19 bases separating them. This CDR3 spans 13 amino acids. Germline V gives CDR1 MDHEN, CDR2 SYDVKM.

The V call is TRBV30, the J call TRBJ1-2; weak D call: TRBD1 (5 bases). Germline loops: CDR1 GTSNPN, CDR2 SVGIG (reference sequence). Trimming removed 0 bases from V and 4 bases from J, with 15 bases in between. There are 15 residues in the CDR3. The CDR3 sequence is CAWSVRGRGIYGYTF. The CDR3 DNA sequence: TGTGCCTGGAGTGTTCGGGGTCGGGGGATCTATGGCTACACCTTC.

This chain joins TRBV19 and TRBJ2-7, with D perhaps matching TRBD2 (6 bases). The V gene's germline CDR1 is LNHDA and CDR2 SQIVND (reference sequence). The CDR3 covers 17 residues. Trimming took off 3 bases at V and 4 bases at J, with 22 bases between the two ends. Here the CDR3 reads CASSMGDGTPCFYEQYF. The DNA of the CDR3 is TGTGCCAGTAGTATGGGGGATGGGACTCCTTGCTTTTACGAGCAGTACTTC.

The gene calls are TRBV5-4 and TRBJ2-1; unclear D gene. Germline lookup yields CDR1 SGHNT and CDR2 YYREEE (reference sequence). The CDR3 loop spans 16 amino acids. The germline V and J ends were trimmed by 3 bases and 4 bases, with 17 bases remaining between them. The CDR3 region has the DNA TGTGCCAGCAGCTCGCTCCAGGAAAGCCGTTACAATGAGCAGTTCTTC. It specifies CASSSLQESRYNEQFF.

V gene TRBV6-6 combines with J gene TRBJ2-5, with a weak D call TRBD1 (6 bases). Germline CDR1 is MNHNY and CDR2 is SVGAGI (reference sequence). The CDR3 length is 15 residues. Between the trimmed V and J ends, which lost 6 bases and 5 bases, there was a span of 19 bases. CDR3 loop: CASSQQPGQYETQYF. Written as DNA, the CDR3 is TGTGCCAGCAGCCAACAGCCGGGACAATATGAGACCCAGTACTTC.

V gene TRBV7-6 combines with J gene TRBJ2-1, with TRBD2 matching over 8 bases. Germline CDR1 is SGHVS and CDR2 is FNYEAQ. The length of the CDR3 is 18 residues. The V segment lost 7 bases and the J segment 0 bases; nucleotides outside the gene matches: 14. CDR3 sequence reads: CASTITPSSGLSYNEQFF. In nucleotides, the CDR3 is TGTGCCAGCACCATAACACCCTCTAGCGGGCTCTCCTACAATGAGCAGTTCTTC.

The J gene is TRBJ2-5, the V gene TRBV7-8, with a tentative D call TRBD1 (6 bases). The V end was cut by 5 bases, the J end by 1 base, with 14 bases between. Germline V lookup: CDR1 SGHVS, CDR2 FQNEAQ. This CDR3 is 15 amino acids long. The CDR3 DNA follows: TGTGCCAGCAGCAAATCAGGGGAGCTCCAAGAGACCCAGTACTTC. Protein: CASSKSGELQETQYF. Supplemented by reference TRBV7-8 and TRBJ2-5, the full variable domain reads GAGVSQSPRYKVAKRGQDVALRCDPISGHVSLFWYQQALGQGPEFLTYFQNEAQLDKSGLPSDRFFAERPEGSVSTLKIQRTQQEDSAVYLCASSKSGELQETQYFGPGTRLLVL.

V gene TRBV5-1 combines with J gene TRBJ2-7; 10 bases map to TRBD2. Germline assignment: CDR1 SGHRS and CDR2 YFSETQ. J was trimmed by 3 bases and V by 2 bases; bases with no gene match: 2. CDR3 length: 14 residues. CDR3 bases: TGCGCCAGCAGCTTCTCTAGCGGGAGCTACGAGCAGTACTTC. Its translation: CASSFSSGSYEQYF.

This sequence joins TRBV19 and TRBJ2-7, with TRBD2 matching over 8 bases. The germline CDR1 and CDR2 sequences are LNHDA and SQIVND (reference sequence). V was clipped by 3 bases and J by 4 bases; unmatched bases: 8. This CDR3 has 15 residues. The CDR3 sequence is CASSIGGLDTYEQYF. CDR3 DNA sequence: TGTGCCAGTAGTATCGGGGGACTAGACACTTACGAGCAGTACTTC.

The chain recombines TRBV6-6 with TRBJ1-5; TRBD1 agrees at 8 bases. This CDR3 is 14 amino acids long. The germline V gene has CDR1 MNHNY and CDR2 SVGAGI (reference sequence). Trimming removed 2 bases from V and 6 bases from J; junction bases left unmatched: 3. The CDR3 region has the DNA TGTGCCAGCAGTTACGGACAGGGTAGTCAGCCCCAGCATTTT. Encoded protein: CASSYGQGSQPQHF.

This sequence joins TRBV9 and TRBJ2-7; weak D call: TRBD1 (6 bases). The germline CDR1 and CDR2 sequences are SGDLS and YYNGEE. This CDR3 is 14 amino acids long. V was clipped by 0 bases and J by 3 bases, with 10 bases between them. The CDR3 DNA sequence: TGTGCCAGCAGCGTAGGTTCCAGGGGCTACGAGCAGTACTTC. It codes for CASSVGSRGYEQYF.

The rearrangement uses TRBV5-1 and TRBJ2-7, with D perhaps matching TRBD2 (5 bases). Trimming pared 3 bases from V and 7 bases from J, leaving 11 bases between. The CDR3 is 12 residues long. CDR1 is SGHRS and CDR2 is YFSETQ in the germline V gene. CDR3 nucleotide sequence: TGCGCCAGCAGCTCCCCAAGGAGGGAGCAGTACTTC. It yields the protein CASSSPRREQYF.

This chain joins TRBV11-2 and TRBJ2-1; TRBD2 matches at 7 bases. V lost 5 bases to trimming and J lost 8 bases; unmatched junction nucleotides: 15. Germline V gene lookup returns CDR1 SGHAT and CDR2 FQNNGV. The CDR3 sequence is 16 residues long. The CDR3 loop is CASSARLGGSRDEQFF. In DNA, the CDR3 is TGTGCCAGCAGCGCGCGCCTTGGCGGGAGTAGAGATGAGCAGTTCTTC. The full variable domain, rest sourced from reference TRBV11-2 and TRBJ2-1, is EAGVAQSPRYKIIEKRQSVAFWCNPISGHATLYWYQQILGQGPKLLIQFQNNGVVDDSQLPKDRFSAERLKGVDSTLKIQPAKLEDSAVYLCASSARLGGSRDEQFFGPGTRLTVL.

J is TRBJ2-1 and V is TRBV25-1, with 9 nucleotides matching TRBD1. CDR3 length equals 17 residues. J was trimmed by 4 bases and V by 1 base; bases with no gene match: 8. Per germline, CDR1 MGHDK and CDR2 SYGVNS. The CDR3 nucleotides are TGTGCCAGCAGTGAATCCCCCGGGACAGGGAGATACAATGAGCAGTTCTTC. This encodes CASSESPGTGRYNEQFF.

In DNA form, the CDR3 reads TGTGCCAGCAAGGAGATCCTCACTAACACAGATACGCAGTATTTT. It translates to CASKEILTNTDTQYF. This rearrangement joins TRBV6-6 to TRBJ2-3; unclear D gene. With 7 bases removed from V and 2 bases from J, the gap between germline ends came to 16 bases. Germline V lookup: CDR1 MNHNY, CDR2 SVGAGI (reference sequence). CDR3 length: 15 residues.

This chain links TRBV9 with TRBJ2-3, with D possibly being TRBD2 (6 bases). Trimming pared 4 bases from V and 2 bases from J, leaving 20 bases between. There are 17 residues in the CDR3. Germline V gene sequence: CDR1 SGDLS, CDR2 YYNGEE. CDR3 sequence: CASSPQTGLLYTDTQYF. In DNA form, the CDR3 reads TGTGCCAGCAGCCCCCAAACCGGACTACTTTACACAGATACGCAGTATTTT.